This T cell receptor (beta chain) was identified in a study of chemoradiotherapy in HPV16-positive cancers. For the study at large: Functional T-cell assays on a couple of HPV16-positive patients' cells defined candidate HPV-specific clones and common TCR motifs. General study findings and limits: During treatment, candidate HPV-specific clones and E7-related motifs expanded in tumor. HPV-specific T cells were functionally defined from only a couple of HPV16-positive patients.

Turning to this clone: Its target is unknown.

The length of the CDR3 is 13 residues. Germline-derived CDR1 and CDR2 are MGHRA and YSYEKL. V was cut by 4 bases and J by 3 bases, with 9 bases left in between. Samples were taken several times over chemoradiotherapy. Data came from immunoSEQ multiplex PCR; TCRdb stores just in-frame clones and leaves some out. The sample consists of about 14,000 clones, about four fifths of them appearing once. This sequence originates from a human donor with HPV-associated anogenital cancer. V usage is TRBV4-1 and J usage is TRBJ2-5, with D unresolved. Sample collection occurred from a patient who underwent chemoradiotherapy. CDR3 loop: CASSPFGEETQYF. In nucleotides, the CDR3 is TGCGCCAGCAGCCCGTTTGGGGAAGAGACCCAGTACTTC.